What follows is one TCR beta chain and its context. These data come from a study of control samples from healthy donors and cancer patients. This CDR3 comprises 16 residues. The V segment lost 4 bases and the J segment 8 bases; nucleotides outside the gene matches: 13. Germline V gene data show CDR1 as SNHLY and CDR2 as FYNNEI. Here immunoSEQ multiplex PCR was the method, and the copy in TCRdb shows in-frame clones only, minus some. The sample yields about 12,000 clones, roughly 90% seen once. Sequencing was carried out using formalin-fixed, paraffin-embedded tissue. The receptor's source is a male donor with melanoma. The J gene is TRBJ1-4, the V gene TRBV2, with 7 nucleotides matching TRBD1. The CDR3: CASSAGTARAEEKLFF. The CDR3 DNA reads as TGTGCCAGCAGTGCTGGGACAGCCAGAGCGGAAGAAAAACTGTTTTTT.